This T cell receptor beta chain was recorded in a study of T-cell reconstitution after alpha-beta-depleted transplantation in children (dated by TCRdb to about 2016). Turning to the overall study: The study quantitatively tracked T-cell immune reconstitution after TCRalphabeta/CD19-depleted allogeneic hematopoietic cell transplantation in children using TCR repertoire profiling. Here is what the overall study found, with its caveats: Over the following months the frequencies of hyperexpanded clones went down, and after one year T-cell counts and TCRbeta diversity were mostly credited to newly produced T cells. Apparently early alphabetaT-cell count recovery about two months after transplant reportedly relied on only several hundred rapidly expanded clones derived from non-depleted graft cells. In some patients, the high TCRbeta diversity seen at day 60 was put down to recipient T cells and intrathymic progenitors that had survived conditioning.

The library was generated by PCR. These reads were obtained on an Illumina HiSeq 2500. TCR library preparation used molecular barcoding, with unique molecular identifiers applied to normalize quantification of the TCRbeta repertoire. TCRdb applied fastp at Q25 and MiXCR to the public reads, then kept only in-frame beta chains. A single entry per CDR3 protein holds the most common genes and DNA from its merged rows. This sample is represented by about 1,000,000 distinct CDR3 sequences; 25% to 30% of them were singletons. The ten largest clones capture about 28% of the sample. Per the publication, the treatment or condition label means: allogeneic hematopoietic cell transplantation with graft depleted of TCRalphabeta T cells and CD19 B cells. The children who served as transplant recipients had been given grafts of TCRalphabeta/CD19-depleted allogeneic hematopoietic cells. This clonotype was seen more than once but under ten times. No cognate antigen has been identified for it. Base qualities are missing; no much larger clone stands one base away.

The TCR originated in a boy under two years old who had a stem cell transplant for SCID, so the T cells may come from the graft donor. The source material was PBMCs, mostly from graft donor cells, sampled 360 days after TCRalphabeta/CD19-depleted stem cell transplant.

The CDR3 protein sequence reads: CASSFTQGLEEQYF. The DNA is as follows: TGTGCCAGCAGCTTTACACAGGGGCTGGAAGAGCAGTACTTC. The rearrangement combines TRBV7-9 with TRBJ2-7, with 7 bases in between that match TRBD1. From cysteine to phenylalanine, the CDR3 is 14 amino acids long. The kept DNA is CDR3 alone, 42 bases in frame from the first base. From a lookup of the germline V gene (reference sequence), CDR1 and CDR2 are SEHNR and FQNEAQ. Unmatched junction bases come to 9, with V trimmed by 3 bases and J by 7 bases.